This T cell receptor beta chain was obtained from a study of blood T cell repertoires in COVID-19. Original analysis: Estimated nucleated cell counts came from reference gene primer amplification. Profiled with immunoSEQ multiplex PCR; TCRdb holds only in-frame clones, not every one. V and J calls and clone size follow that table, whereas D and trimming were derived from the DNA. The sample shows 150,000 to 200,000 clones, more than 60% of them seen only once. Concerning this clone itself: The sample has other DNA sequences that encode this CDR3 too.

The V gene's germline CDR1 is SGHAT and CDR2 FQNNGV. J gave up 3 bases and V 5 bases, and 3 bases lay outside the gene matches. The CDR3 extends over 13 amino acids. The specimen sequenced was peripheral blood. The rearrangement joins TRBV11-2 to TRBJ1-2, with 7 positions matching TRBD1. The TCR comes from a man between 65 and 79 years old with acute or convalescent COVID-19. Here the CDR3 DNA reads TGTGCCAGCAGCCCCGGACAGGACTATGGCTACACCTTC. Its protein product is CASSPGQDYGYTF.